The sample holds one count of the clone carrying this T cell receptor beta chain. As processed by the authors: For nucleated cells, counts were estimated from reference gene primer amplification. Generated by immunoSEQ multiplex PCR, the TCRdb table keeps only in-frame clones and is missing some. Clone size and V and J calls were adopted from that table, with D and trimming inferred from the DNA. The sample contains about 140,000 clones, approximately 84% of which appear only once. This entry is derived from a study of blood T cell repertoires in COVID-19. Across the study: Acute and convalescent COVID-19 specimens originated in the United States, Italy and Spain. The analysed material was cDNA or gDNA that came from T cells, B-cell-depleted T cells, or PBMCs.

Participants' reported clinical history set cohort assignment. V gave up 6 bases and J gave up 2 bases; unmatched junction bases: 2. CDR3 length: 12 residues. Germline V CDR1 and CDR2: SQVTM, ANQGSEA. The origin of this receptor is a man in his forties with acute COVID-19. The specimen was PBMCs or T cells enriched from blood (not recorded which). The chain joins TRBV29-1 to TRBJ2-7, with 9 positions matching TRBD1. The CDR3 bases are TGCAGCGTGGGACAGGGAGCCTACGAGCAGTACTTC. Residues: CSVGQGAYEQYF.